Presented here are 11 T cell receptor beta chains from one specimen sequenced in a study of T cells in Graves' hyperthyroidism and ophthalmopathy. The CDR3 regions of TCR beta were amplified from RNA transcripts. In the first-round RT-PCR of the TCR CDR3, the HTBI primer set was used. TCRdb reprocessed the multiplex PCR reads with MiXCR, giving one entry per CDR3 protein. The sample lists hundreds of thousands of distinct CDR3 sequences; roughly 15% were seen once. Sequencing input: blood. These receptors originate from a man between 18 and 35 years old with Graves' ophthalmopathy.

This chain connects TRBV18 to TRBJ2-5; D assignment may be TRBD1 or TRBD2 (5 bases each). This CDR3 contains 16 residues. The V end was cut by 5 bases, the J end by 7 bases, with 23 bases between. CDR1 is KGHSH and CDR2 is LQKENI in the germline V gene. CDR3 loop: CASSGSGPNQGGTQYF. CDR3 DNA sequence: TGTGCCAGCTCAGGCTCGGGACCCAATCAAGGTGGGACCCAGTACTTC.

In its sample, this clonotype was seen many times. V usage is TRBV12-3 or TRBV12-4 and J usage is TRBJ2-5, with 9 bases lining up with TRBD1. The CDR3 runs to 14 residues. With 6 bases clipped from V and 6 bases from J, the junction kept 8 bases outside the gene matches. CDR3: CASSRDRAGQTQYF. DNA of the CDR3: TGTGCCAGCAGCCGGGACAGGGCCGGGCAGACCCAGTACTTC.

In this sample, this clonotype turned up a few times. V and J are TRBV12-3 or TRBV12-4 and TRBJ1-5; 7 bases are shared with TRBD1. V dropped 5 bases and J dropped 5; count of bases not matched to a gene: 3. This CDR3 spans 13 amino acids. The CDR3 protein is CASSQQGYQPQHF. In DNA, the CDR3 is TGTGCCAGCAGTCAACAGGGGTATCAGCCCCAGCATTTT.

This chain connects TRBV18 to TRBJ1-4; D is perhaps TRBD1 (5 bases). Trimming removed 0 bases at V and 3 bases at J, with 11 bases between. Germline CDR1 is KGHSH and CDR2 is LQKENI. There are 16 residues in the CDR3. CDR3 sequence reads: CASSPPGRGPNEKLFF. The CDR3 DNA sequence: TGTGCCAGCTCACCACCGGGAAGGGGCCCTAATGAAAAACTGTTTTTT.

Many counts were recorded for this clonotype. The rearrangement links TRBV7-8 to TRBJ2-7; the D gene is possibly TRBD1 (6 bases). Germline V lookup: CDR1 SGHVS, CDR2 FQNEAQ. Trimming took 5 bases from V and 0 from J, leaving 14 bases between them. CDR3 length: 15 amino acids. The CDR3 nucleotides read TGTGCCAGCAGCCTTAGGAGGACAGCCTCCTACGAGCAGTACTTC. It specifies CASSLRRTASYEQYF. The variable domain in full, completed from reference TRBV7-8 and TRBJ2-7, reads GAGVSQSPRYKVAKRGQDVALRCDPISGHVSLFWYQQALGQGPEFLTYFQNEAQLDKSGLPSDRFFAERPEGSVSTLKIQRTQQEDSAVYLCASSLRRTASYEQYFGPGTRLTVT.

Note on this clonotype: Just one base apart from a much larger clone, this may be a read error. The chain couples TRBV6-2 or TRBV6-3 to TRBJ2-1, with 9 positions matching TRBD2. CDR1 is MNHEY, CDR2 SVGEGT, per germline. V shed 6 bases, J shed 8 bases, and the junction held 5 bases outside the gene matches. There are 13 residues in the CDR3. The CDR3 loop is CASRREGPDEQFF. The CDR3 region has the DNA TGTGCCAGCAGGCGGGAGGGCCCTGATGAGCAGTTCTTC.

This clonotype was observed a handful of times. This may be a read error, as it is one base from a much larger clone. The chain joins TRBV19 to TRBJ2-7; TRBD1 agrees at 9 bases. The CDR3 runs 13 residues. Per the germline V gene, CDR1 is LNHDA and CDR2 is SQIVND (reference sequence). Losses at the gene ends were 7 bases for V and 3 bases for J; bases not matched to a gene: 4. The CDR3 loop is CASTVTGGYEQYF. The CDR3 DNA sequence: TGTGCCAGTACCGTGACAGGGGGCTACGAGCAGTACTTC. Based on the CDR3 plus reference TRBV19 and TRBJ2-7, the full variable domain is DGGITQSPKYLFRKEGQNVTLSCEQNLNHDAMYWYRQDPGQGLRLIYYSQIVNDFQKGDIAEGYSVSREKKESFPLTVTSAQKNPTAFYLCASTVTGGYEQYFGPGTRLTVT.

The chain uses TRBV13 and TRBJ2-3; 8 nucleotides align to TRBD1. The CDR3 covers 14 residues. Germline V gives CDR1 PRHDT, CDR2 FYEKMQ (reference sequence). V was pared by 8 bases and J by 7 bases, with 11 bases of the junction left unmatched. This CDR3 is CASALRQGRNTQYF. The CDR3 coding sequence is TGTGCCAGCGCCTTAAGACAGGGGCGGAATACGCAGTATTTT. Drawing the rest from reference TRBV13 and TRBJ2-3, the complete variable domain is AAGVIQSPRHLIKEKRETATLKCYPIPRHDTVYWYQQGPGQDPQFLISFYEKMQSDKGSIPDRFSAQQFSDYHSELNMSSLELGDSALYFCASALRQGRNTQYFGPGTRLTVL.

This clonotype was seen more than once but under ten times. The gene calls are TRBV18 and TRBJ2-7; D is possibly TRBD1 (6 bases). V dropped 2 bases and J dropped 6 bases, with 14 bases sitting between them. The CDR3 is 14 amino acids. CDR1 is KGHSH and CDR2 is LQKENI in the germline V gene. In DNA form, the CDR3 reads TGTGCCAGCTCACCAGGGGCAGGGGTTAGCGAGCAGTACTTC. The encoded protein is CASSPGAGVSEQYF.

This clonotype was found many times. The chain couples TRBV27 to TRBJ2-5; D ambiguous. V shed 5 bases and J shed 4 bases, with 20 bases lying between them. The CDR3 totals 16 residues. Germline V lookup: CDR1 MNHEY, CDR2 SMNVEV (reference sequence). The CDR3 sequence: CASSPRLVGYGETQYF. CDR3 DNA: TGTGCCAGCAGTCCCCGTCTAGTAGGATATGGAGAGACCCAGTACTTC.

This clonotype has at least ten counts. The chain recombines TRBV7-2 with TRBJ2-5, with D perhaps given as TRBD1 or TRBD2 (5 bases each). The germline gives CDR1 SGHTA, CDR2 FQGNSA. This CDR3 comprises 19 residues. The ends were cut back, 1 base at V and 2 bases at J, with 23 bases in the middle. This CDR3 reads CASSLVGWGKTVAQETQYF. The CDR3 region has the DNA TGTGCCAGCAGCTTAGTGGGGTGGGGGAAAACCGTGGCACAAGAGACCCAGTACTTC.